The 20 T cell receptor beta chains presented below share a single source sample, sequenced in a study of vaccination and CD4 T cells after COVID-19. Stated treatment: approximately nine-day PBMC culture with coronavirus spike peptide pools or control peptides (ViraFEST assay). The unexposed donor provided CD4+ T cells, which were taken before the COVID-19 pandemic (2011-2018). Their recognized antigens are unknown. With the Oncomine TCR Beta short-read assay, DNA from cultured CD4+ T cells was sequenced. From CD4+ T cells that had been cultured, genomic DNA was extracted. TCRdb itself ran the PCR reads through MiXCR, one entry per CDR3 protein. The table has 7,000 to 9,500 distinct CDR3 sequences, 30% to 40% seen once. Input material: CD4+ T cells from blood, cultured in vitro. Every receptor here comes from a human donor in good health.

In its sample, this clonotype was seen a few times. The chain links TRBV20-1 to TRBJ2-1, with D possibly being TRBD1 or TRBD2 (5 bases each). Germline CDR1 is DFQATT and CDR2 is SNEGSKA (reference sequence). The CDR3 loop spans 15 amino acids. V was cut by 6 bases and J by 9 bases, with 24 bases left in between. CDR3: CSAIPSGTPTFEQFF. CDR3 DNA sequence: TGCAGTGCCATTCCTTCCGGGACCCCTACTTTTGAGCAGTTCTTC.

This sequence joins TRBV5-1 and TRBJ2-2; D not certain. The CDR3 consists of 14 residues. Between the trimmed V and J ends, which lost 0 bases and 8 bases, there was a span of 11 bases. From germline, CDR1 is SGHRS and CDR2 YFSETQ. Here the CDR3 reads CASSLGVARGELFF. The CDR3 DNA is TGCGCCAGCAGCTTGGGTGTGGCGAGGGGGGAGCTGTTTTTT.

This clonotype appeared once. This chain links TRBV5-1 with TRBJ2-7, with TRBD1 matching over 7 bases. V lost 1 base, J lost 4 bases, and 8 bases stayed unmatched. The length of the CDR3 is 15 residues. Germline V gene lookup returns CDR1 SGHRS and CDR2 YFSETQ. The CDR3 region has the DNA TGCGCCAGCAGCTTGAATGTAGGGGGCGGTTACGAGCAGTACTTC. Translated: CASSLNVGGGYEQYF.

This clonotype was seen only once. The chain links TRBV20-1 to TRBJ2-1, with D possibly being TRBD2 (6 bases). CDR1 is DFQATT, CDR2 SNEGSKA, per germline (reference sequence). Trimming pared 0 bases from V and 13 bases from J, leaving 10 bases between. This CDR3 is 11 amino acids long. The CDR3 is CSARENGGQFF. CDR3 bases: TGCAGTGCTAGAGAGAACGGGGGTCAGTTCTTC.

This chain links TRBV28 with TRBJ1-5, with D unresolved. This CDR3 spans 13 amino acids. V was cut by 2 bases and J by 7 bases, with 9 bases left in between. CDR1 is MDHEN, CDR2 SYDVKM, per germline. DNA for the CDR3: TGTGCCAGCAGTTTAGTAGGGCGCCAGCCCCAGCATTTT. Encoded protein: CASSLVGRQPQHF.

This chain links TRBV18 with TRBJ1-1; weak D call: TRBD1 (6 bases). This CDR3 has 13 amino acids. V was clipped by 3 bases and J by 8 bases, with 13 bases between them. Germline CDR1 KGHSH, CDR2 LQKENI. In DNA, the CDR3 is TGTGCCAGCTCACCTGGACAGAACCGCGAAGCTTTCTTT. The encoded protein is CASSPGQNREAFF. The full variable domain, in which reference TRBV18 and TRBJ1-1 provide the parts outside the CDR3, is NAGVMQNPRHLVRRRGQEARLRCSPMKGHSHVYWYRQLPEEGLKFMVYLQKENIIDESGMPKERFSAEFPKEGPSILRIQQVVRGDSAAYFCASSPGQNREAFFGQGTRLTVV.

This clonotype has only a few counts. V usage is TRBV20-1 and J usage is TRBJ2-7; 12 positions match TRBD2. CDR3 size: 15 residues. The V gene's germline CDR1 is DFQATT and CDR2 SNEGSKA (reference sequence). The junction had 11 bases not matched to a gene; V was cut back by 5 bases and J by 6 bases. The CDR3, as DNA: TGCAGTGCTGGGGTCCTAGCGGGAGGGCCAGGCGAGCAGTACTTC. As protein: CSAGVLAGGPGEQYF.

The table lists this clonotype with a few counts. V is TRBV7-9 and J is TRBJ2-2; 9 bases agree with TRBD2. Germline V CDR1 and CDR2: SEHNR, FQNEAQ (reference sequence). The V segment lost 5 bases and the J segment 3 bases; nucleotides outside the gene matches: 4. This CDR3 spans 15 amino acids. The CDR3 sequence: CASSATSGYTGELFF. CDR3 DNA sequence: TGTGCCAGCAGCGCCACTAGCGGGTACACCGGGGAGCTGTTTTTT.

The rearrangement uses TRBV7-9 and TRBJ1-5; TRBD1 matches 8 bases. Germline trimming cut 11 bases from V and 2 bases from J; bases unmatched to any gene: 5. Germline CDR1 is SEHNR and CDR2 is FQNEAQ (reference sequence). This CDR3 contains 13 residues. In DNA form, the CDR3 reads TGTGCCCTCGGACAGGGCCGCAATCAGCCCCAGCATTTT. Its protein product is CALGQGRNQPQHF.

This chain links TRBV5-6 with TRBJ2-2; D uncertain. There are 14 residues in the CDR3. CDR1 and CDR2 from the germline V gene are SGHDT and YYEEEE. Trimming took off 2 bases at V and 3 bases at J, with 8 bases between the two ends. CDR3 amino acids: CASSFGSDTGELFF. CDR3 nucleotides: TGTGCCAGCAGCTTCGGATCGGACACCGGGGAGCTGTTTTTT.

The V and J genes are TRBV2 and TRBJ1-5; maybe TRBD1 (5 bases). The germline gives CDR1 SNHLY, CDR2 FYNNEI. The CDR3 consists of 18 residues. The V end was cut by 0 bases, the J end by 4 bases, with 19 bases between. The CDR3 DNA follows: TGTGCCAGCAGTGAAGCGCTTCGCCGGACAATCTCGAATCAGCCCCAGCATTTT. Its translation is CASSEALRRTISNQPQHF.

This clonotype was found a few times. The chain couples TRBV27 to TRBJ2-5; 7 positions agree with TRBD1. Germline-derived CDR1 and CDR2 are MNHEY and SMNVEV (reference sequence). This CDR3 is built from 15 residues. J gave up 2 bases and V 5 bases, and 8 bases lay outside the gene matches. The DNA for the CDR3 is TGTGCCAGCAGTATAAGACAGGGCCGGCAAGAGACCCAGTACTTC. Its protein is CASSIRQGRQETQYF.

This clonotype has a handful of counts. J is TRBJ2-3 and V is TRBV7-2, with 8 bases lining up with TRBD2. The CDR3 consists of 14 residues. CDR1 and CDR2 from the germline V gene are SGHTA and FQGNSA. V trimming: 5 bases; J trimming: 0 bases; junction bases outside the gene matches: 1. Here the CDR3 reads CASSRGGSTDTQYF. In DNA form, the CDR3 reads TGTGCCAGCAGCCGCGGGGGGAGCACAGATACGCAGTATTTT. The variable domain in full, with the rest retrieved from reference TRBV7-2 and TRBJ2-3, is GAGVSQSPSNKVTEKGKDVELRCDPISGHTALYWYRQSLGQGLEFLIYFQGNSAPDKSGLPSDRFSAERTGGSVSTLTIQRTQQEDSAVYLCASSRGGSTDTQYFGPGTRLTVL.

As for this clonotype: Mismatch with germline at one junction end may stem from a read error. The chain combines TRBV24-1 with TRBJ2-5, with TRBD1 matching over 10 bases. The CDR3 consists of 16 residues. The germline gives CDR1 KGHDR, CDR2 SFDVKD. CDR3 protein: CATSDQRTGGKETQHF. The CDR3 DNA sequence: TGTGCCACCAGTGATCAAAGGACAGGGGGGAAAGAGACCCAGCACTTC.

This clonotype was counted between two and nine times. V usage is TRBV15 and J usage is TRBJ1-1; D perhaps matches TRBD1 (6 bases). V lost 5 bases to trimming and J lost 1 base, with 14 bases between them. The CDR3 has 15 amino acids. CDR1 and CDR2 from the germline V gene are LNHNV and YYDKDF (reference sequence). In nucleotides, the CDR3 is TGTGCCACCAGCGTCCAGGGGCATTCGAACACTGAAGCTTTCTTT. Translating it yields CATSVQGHSNTEAFF.

The chain employs TRBV24-1 and TRBJ1-2; 8 positions match TRBD1. The CDR3 extends over 15 amino acids. The V gene's germline CDR1 is KGHDR and CDR2 SFDVKD. Germline trimming cut 4 bases from V and 4 bases from J; bases unmatched to any gene: 7. The CDR3 nucleotides are TGTGCCACCAGTGACACGACAGGGGACCTCTATGGCTACACCTTC. This codes for CATSDTTGDLYGYTF.

The chain links TRBV19 to TRBJ1-1; unclear D gene. The CDR3 covers 16 residues. Germline CDR1 LNHDA, CDR2 SQIVND (reference sequence). The V end lost 1 base, the J end lost 0 bases, and 12 bases lay between the germline ends. The DNA of the CDR3 is TGTGCCAGTAGTATAGGGCAGACTACTCTGAACACTGAAGCTTTCTTT. Translation gives CASSIGQTTLNTEAFF. Combining the CDR3 with reference TRBV19 and TRBJ1-1 gives the whole variable domain DGGITQSPKYLFRKEGQNVTLSCEQNLNHDAMYWYRQDPGQGLRLIYYSQIVNDFQKGDIAEGYSVSREKKESFPLTVTSAQKNPTAFYLCASSIGQTTLNTEAFFGQGTRLTVV.

The chain recombines TRBV7-9 with TRBJ1-2; the match to TRBD1 covers 9 bases. J gave up 12 bases and V 4 bases, and 15 bases lay outside the gene matches. The CDR3 totals 15 residues. Germline V lookup: CDR1 SEHNR, CDR2 FQNEAQ (reference sequence). CDR3 DNA: TGTGCCAGCAGCTCCCCGGGACAGGGCTCGTCGGGCCACACCTTC. It translates to CASSSPGQGSSGHTF.

A few counts support this clonotype. J is TRBJ1-2 and V is TRBV6-2 or TRBV6-3; D is unclear. V was shortened by 5 bases and J by 4 bases, with 11 bases between the two germline ends. The CDR3 sequence is 13 residues long. Germline lookup yields CDR1 MNHEY and CDR2 SVGEGT. The DNA of the CDR3 is TGTGCCAGCAGTCATCAGGATATCTATGGCTACACCTTC. Residues: CASSHQDIYGYTF.

The gene calls are TRBV15 and TRBJ1-2, with TRBD1 identical over 8 bases. The junction had 7 bases not matched to a gene; V was cut back by 2 bases and J by 2 bases. This CDR3 contains 16 residues. CDR1 is LNHNV, CDR2 YYDKDF, per germline (reference sequence). CDR3 in amino acids: CATSRSSRTGNYGYTF. CDR3 in DNA: TGTGCCACCAGCAGATCTTCGCGGACAGGGAACTATGGCTACACCTTC.